This T cell receptor beta chain was captured in a study of blood T cell repertoires in COVID-19. Using immunoSEQ multiplex PCR, the repertoire was profiled, and TCRdb retains in-frame clones only, with some absent. The sample has over 80,000 clones, 80% to 90% seen once. The germline V gene encodes CDR1 KGHSH and CDR2 LQKENI. The CDR3 loop spans 14 amino acids. Trimming removed 3 bases from V and 4 bases from J, with 12 bases in between. The origin of this receptor is a man between 45 and 60 years old with acute or convalescent COVID-19. The J gene is TRBJ1-1, the V gene TRBV18; D gene ambiguous. Source material: peripheral blood. The CDR3 DNA sequence: TGTGCCAGCTCACCCGCAGGAGGCATCACTGAAGCTTTCTTT. Protein: CASSPAGGITEAFF.